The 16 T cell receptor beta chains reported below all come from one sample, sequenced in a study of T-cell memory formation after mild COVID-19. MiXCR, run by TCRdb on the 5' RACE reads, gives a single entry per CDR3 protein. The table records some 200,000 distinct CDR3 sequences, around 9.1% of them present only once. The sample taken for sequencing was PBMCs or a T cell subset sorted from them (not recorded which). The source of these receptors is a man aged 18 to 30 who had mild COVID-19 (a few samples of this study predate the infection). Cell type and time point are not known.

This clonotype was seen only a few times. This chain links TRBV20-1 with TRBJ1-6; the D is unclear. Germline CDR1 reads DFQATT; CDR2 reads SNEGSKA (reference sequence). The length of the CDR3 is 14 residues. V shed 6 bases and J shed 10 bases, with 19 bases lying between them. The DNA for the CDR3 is TGCAGTGCCAGAACTTTCGGGCCACCCTCACCCCTCCACTTT. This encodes CSARTFGPPSPLHF.

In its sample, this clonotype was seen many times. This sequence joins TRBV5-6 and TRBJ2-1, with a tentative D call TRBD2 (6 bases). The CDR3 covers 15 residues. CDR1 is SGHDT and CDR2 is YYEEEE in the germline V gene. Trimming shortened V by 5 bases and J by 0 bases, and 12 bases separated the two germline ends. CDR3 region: CASSRGASSYNEQFF. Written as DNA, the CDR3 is TGTGCCAGCAGTCGCGGGGCGAGCTCCTACAATGAGCAGTTCTTC.

CDR3: CASSQGGDTEAFF. In DNA form, the CDR3 reads TGCGCCAGCAGCCAGGGTGGCGACACTGAAGCTTTCTTT. This sequence joins TRBV5-1 and TRBJ1-1; the D gene is possibly TRBD1 (5 bases). Germline assignment: CDR1 SGHRS and CDR2 YFSETQ. V dropped 4 bases and J dropped 3 bases, with 10 bases sitting between them. The CDR3 runs 13 residues.

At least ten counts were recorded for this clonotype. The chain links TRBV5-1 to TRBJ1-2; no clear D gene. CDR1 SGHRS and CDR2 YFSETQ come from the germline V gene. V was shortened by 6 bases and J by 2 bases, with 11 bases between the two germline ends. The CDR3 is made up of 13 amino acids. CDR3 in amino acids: CASTTRENYGYTF. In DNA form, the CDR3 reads TGCGCCAGCACTACGAGGGAAAACTATGGCTACACCTTC.

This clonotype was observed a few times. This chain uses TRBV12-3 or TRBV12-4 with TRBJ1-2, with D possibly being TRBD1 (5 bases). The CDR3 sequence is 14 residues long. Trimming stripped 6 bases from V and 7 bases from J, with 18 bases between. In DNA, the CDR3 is TGTGCCAGCAGGGAGCTGCGGGGGAAAGTTGGCTACACCTTC. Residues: CASRELRGKVGYTF.

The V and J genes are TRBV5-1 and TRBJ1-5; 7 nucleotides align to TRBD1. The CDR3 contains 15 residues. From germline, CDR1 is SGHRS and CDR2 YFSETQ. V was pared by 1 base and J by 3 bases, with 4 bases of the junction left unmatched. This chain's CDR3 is CASSLTGDPNQPQHF. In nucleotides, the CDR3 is TGCGCCAGCAGCTTGACAGGGGACCCCAATCAGCCCCAGCATTTT.

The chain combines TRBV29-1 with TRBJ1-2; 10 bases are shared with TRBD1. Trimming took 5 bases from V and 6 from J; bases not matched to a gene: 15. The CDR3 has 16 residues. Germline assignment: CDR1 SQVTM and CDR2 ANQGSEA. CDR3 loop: CSVRGRQGAEGDGYTF. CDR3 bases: TGCAGCGTTAGGGGGAGACAGGGGGCGGAAGGGGATGGCTACACCTTC.

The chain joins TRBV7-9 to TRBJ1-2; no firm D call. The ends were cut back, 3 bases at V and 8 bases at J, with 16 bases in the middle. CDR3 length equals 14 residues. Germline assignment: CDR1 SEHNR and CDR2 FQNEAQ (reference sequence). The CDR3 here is CASSFDTPLWGYTF. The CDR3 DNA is TGTGCCAGCAGCTTCGATACCCCTCTGTGGGGCTACACCTTC.

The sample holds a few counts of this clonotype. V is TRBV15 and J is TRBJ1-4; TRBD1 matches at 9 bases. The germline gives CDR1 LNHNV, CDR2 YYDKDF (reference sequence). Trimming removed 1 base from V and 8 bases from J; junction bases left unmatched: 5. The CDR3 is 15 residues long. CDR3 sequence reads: CATSRAGTGYEKLFF. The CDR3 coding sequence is TGTGCCACCAGCAGAGCCGGGACAGGGTACGAAAAACTGTTTTTT.

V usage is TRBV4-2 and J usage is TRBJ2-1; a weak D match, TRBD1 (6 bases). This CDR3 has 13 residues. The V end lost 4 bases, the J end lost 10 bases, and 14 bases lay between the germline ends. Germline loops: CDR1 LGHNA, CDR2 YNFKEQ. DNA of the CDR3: TGTGCCAGCAGCCTCCTAGGCCAGGGGGAGCAGTTCTTC. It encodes CASSLLGQGEQFF.

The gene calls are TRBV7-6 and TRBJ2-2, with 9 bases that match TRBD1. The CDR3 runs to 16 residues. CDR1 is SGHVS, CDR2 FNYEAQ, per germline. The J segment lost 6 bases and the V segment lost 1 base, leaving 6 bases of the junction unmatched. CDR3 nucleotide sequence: TGTGCCAGCAGCTTAGGCGGACAGGGGCTGCCCGGGGAGCTGTTTTTT. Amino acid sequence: CASSLGGQGLPGELFF.

The CDR3 DNA is TGCGCCAGCAGCCAAGTCTCCCAGGGGTGGACTGAAGCTTTCTTT. This translates into CASSQVSQGWTEAFF. J is TRBJ1-1 and V is TRBV4-3, with D perhaps TRBD1 (6 bases). Germline loops: CDR1 LGHNA, CDR2 YSLEER. CDR3 size: 15 residues. V lost 1 base and J lost 5, with 14 bases in between.

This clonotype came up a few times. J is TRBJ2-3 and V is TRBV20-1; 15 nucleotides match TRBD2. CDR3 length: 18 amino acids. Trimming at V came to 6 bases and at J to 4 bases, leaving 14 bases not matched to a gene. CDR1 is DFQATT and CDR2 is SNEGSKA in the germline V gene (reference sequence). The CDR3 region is CSALGLAGGGRLPDTQYF. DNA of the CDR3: TGCAGTGCCTTGGGACTAGCGGGGGGCGGGAGATTACCAGATACGCAGTATTTT.

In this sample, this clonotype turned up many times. This CDR3 is CASSLAGRIYQPQHF. CDR3 nucleotides: TGTGCCAGCAGCTTGGCGGGACGGATCTATCAGCCCCAGCATTTT. The rearrangement links TRBV5-4 to TRBJ1-5, with D perhaps TRBD1 (5 bases). The germline V gene encodes CDR1 SGHNT and CDR2 YYREEE (reference sequence). The CDR3 has 15 amino acids. The V and J ends lost 0 bases and 5 bases respectively, with 12 bases between them.

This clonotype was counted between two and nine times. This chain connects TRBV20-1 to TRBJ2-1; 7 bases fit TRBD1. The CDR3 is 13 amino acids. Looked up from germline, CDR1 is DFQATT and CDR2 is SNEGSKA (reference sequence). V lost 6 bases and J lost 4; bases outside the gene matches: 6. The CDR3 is CSAMPGGYNEQFF. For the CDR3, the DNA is TGCAGTGCGATGCCAGGGGGTTACAATGAGCAGTTCTTC.

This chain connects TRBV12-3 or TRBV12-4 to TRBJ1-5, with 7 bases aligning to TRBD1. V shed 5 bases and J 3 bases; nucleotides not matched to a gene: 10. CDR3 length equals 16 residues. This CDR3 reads CASSPGEGAVNQPQHF. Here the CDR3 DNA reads TGTGCCAGCAGTCCGGGTGAGGGGGCGGTCAATCAGCCCCAGCATTTT.